The entry that follows covers one T cell receptor beta chain sequence. Germline V gene sequence: CDR1 SGHDT, CDR2 YYEEEE. V dropped 6 bases and J dropped 7 bases, with 13 bases sitting between them. CDR3 length: 12 residues. Using a J-beta primer mix together with a sample-barcoded 5' primer, a second PCR was run for about 6 to 11 cycles. TCRdb re-called the 5' RACE reads with MiXCR, one entry per CDR3 protein. The sample includes 800,000 to 1,000,000 distinct CDR3 sequences, 45% to 50% of them seen just once. The sample belongs to a study of blood T cells in healthy people across ages. The chain employs TRBV5-6 and TRBJ1-2; maybe TRBD1 (6 bases). Sequences were obtained from blood. The receptor was derived from a man aged 25 to 40 in good health. This chain's CDR3 is CASTLDRIGYTF. The DNA for the CDR3 is TGTGCCAGCACCCTGGACAGAATTGGCTACACCTTC.